A single sample is the source of the 21 T cell receptor beta chains below, sequenced in a study of blood T cells in healthy people across ages (dated by TCRdb to between 2014 and 2016). To prepare the library, 5' RACE was applied. The sequencer was an Illumina HiSeq 2500. A second about 7 to 12 cycle PCR used a sample-barcoded 5' primer and a J-beta primer mix. TCRdb trimmed public reads at Q25 via fastp, called clones via MiXCR and kept in-frame beta chains. Every entry covers one CDR3 protein and lists the most common genes and DNA from its rows. Across this sample there are 600,000 to 850,000 distinct CDR3 sequences, with about 25% seen only once. Jointly, the top ten make up roughly a tenth of the sample. These data were also filed under a second study, of T cells of mothers and their children.

Source material: blood. The receptor set was obtained from a boy between 10 and 17 years old in good health.

In this sample, this clonotype turned up a few times. The J gene is TRBJ1-2, the V gene TRBV10-3; 7 bases are shared with TRBD1. The CDR3 is 12 residues long. V lost 8 bases and J lost 4; bases outside the gene matches: 4. Germline lookup yields CDR1 ENHRY and CDR2 SYGVKD. Here the CDR3 DNA reads TGTGCCATCCAGGGGGACGTCTATGGCTACACCTTC. Translated, it gives CAIQGDVYGYTF.

The V call is TRBV20-1, the J call TRBJ2-1; 9 bases are shared with TRBD2. J gave up 9 bases and V 3 bases, and 9 bases lay outside the gene matches. The germline V gene has CDR1 DFQATT and CDR2 SNEGSKA (reference sequence). The CDR3 spans 14 residues. The CDR3: CSASPSGTGGEQFF. The CDR3 coding sequence is TGCAGTGCTAGTCCTAGCGGGACCGGGGGTGAGCAGTTCTTC.

The chain couples TRBV29-1 to TRBJ2-7; tentative D call: TRBD2 (6 bases). Per germline, CDR1 SQVTM and CDR2 ANQGSEA. This CDR3 spans 13 amino acids. Trimming pared 4 bases from V and 5 bases from J, leaving 15 bases between. The CDR3 DNA is TGCAGCGTTGGGAGGGGACCGCCTCACGAGCAGTACTTC. This codes for CSVGRGPPHEQYF.

The chain combines TRBV20-1 with TRBJ2-5; D unclear. The CDR3 has 13 residues. CDR1 is DFQATT, CDR2 SNEGSKA, per germline (reference sequence). V lost 5 bases and J 4 bases, leaving 14 bases between the germline ends. The CDR3, as DNA: TGCAGTGCTTCCGGCCCGGTTTCAGAGACCCAGTACTTC. Amino acid sequence: CSASGPVSETQYF.

The rearrangement links TRBV12-3 or TRBV12-4 to TRBJ2-1; no definite D call. Trimming took 5 bases from V and 2 from J, leaving 10 bases between them. The CDR3 is 14 amino acids. The CDR3 is CASSPDGTYNEQFF. CDR3 nucleotides: TGTGCCAGCAGTCCCGACGGTACCTACAATGAGCAGTTCTTC.

In this sample, this clonotype turned up once. V usage is TRBV6-4 and J usage is TRBJ2-5; D gene ambiguous. Trimming pared 5 bases from V and 3 bases from J, leaving 10 bases between. This CDR3 contains 13 residues. The germline CDR1 and CDR2 sequences are MRHNA and SNTAGT. The CDR3 region has the DNA TGTGCCAGCAGTAAGGATGCAGAAGAGACCCAGTACTTC. It codes for CASSKDAEETQYF.

The V gene is TRBV10-3, the J gene TRBJ2-7; tentatively, D is TRBD1 (5 bases). Germline V gene sequence: CDR1 ENHRY, CDR2 SYGVKD. V lost 3 bases and J lost 4, with 10 bases in between. This CDR3 is 13 amino acids long. This chain's CDR3 is CAISDWTSYEQYF. CDR3 DNA: TGTGCCATCAGTGACTGGACATCTTACGAGCAGTACTTC.

The V call is TRBV19, the J call TRBJ1-1; 8 positions match TRBD1. The CDR3 loop spans 13 amino acids. Per the germline V gene, CDR1 is LNHDA and CDR2 is SQIVND (reference sequence). V dropped 8 bases and J dropped 1; count of bases not matched to a gene: 3. The DNA of the CDR3 is TGTGCCAGTGCGGACAGGGAGAACACTGAAGCTTTCTTT. This encodes CASADRENTEAFF.

J is TRBJ2-3 and V is TRBV6-2 or TRBV6-3; 15 bases match TRBD2. This CDR3 is 18 amino acids long. J lost 1 base, V lost 2 bases, and 4 bases had no gene match. The germline gives CDR1 MNHEY, CDR2 SVGEGT. The CDR3 DNA is TGTGCCAGCAGTTACGGACTAGCGGGGGGGCCGGGCACAGATACGCAGTATTTT. It translates to CASSYGLAGGPGTDTQYF.

CDR3 residues: CASSLLELETQYF. CDR3 bases: TGTGCCAGCAGTTTACTGGAACTGGAGACCCAGTACTTC. The genes are TRBV28 and TRBJ2-7; D gene uncertain. TRBJ2-5 explains the end of the DNA better; the J call may be wrong. This CDR3 has 13 residues. CDR1 MDHEN and CDR2 SYDVKM come from the germline V gene.

This clonotype was seen a few times. This chain uses TRBV5-1 with TRBJ1-6; 7 nucleotides agree with TRBD1. Germline values: CDR1 SGHRS, CDR2 YFSETQ. The CDR3 totals 15 residues. The trim removed 4 bases at V and 8 bases at J, leaving 9 bases unmatched. The CDR3 nucleotides read TGCGCCAGCAGCCCCTGGACAGGAGGGGATTCACCCCTCCACTTT. It codes for CASSPWTGGDSPLHF.

This clonotype was detected a few times. The chain has TRBV7-3 and TRBJ2-5, with D possibly TRBD2 on 7 matching bases. The V end lost 3 bases, the J end lost 5 bases, and 16 bases lay between the germline ends. The CDR3 consists of 15 residues. Germline CDR1 reads SGHTA; CDR2 reads FQGTGA. The CDR3 spells CASSLAAGARETQYF. Here the CDR3 DNA reads TGTGCCAGCAGCTTGGCCGCGGGGGCGCGGGAGACCCAGTACTTC.

This clonotype was seen only a few times. The chain links TRBV15 to TRBJ2-5; either TRBD1 or TRBD2 may fit D (6 bases each). The end of the DNA fits TRBJ2-1 better, so the J call may be wrong. The CDR3 length is 16 residues. Germline V gene lookup returns CDR1 LNHNV and CDR2 YYDKDF (reference sequence). The DNA for the CDR3 is TGTGCCACCAGCAGGGCTAGGGGGGACCCCTTGAGTGAGCAGTTCTTC. It specifies CATSRARGDPLSEQFF.

This clonotype has only a few counts. This chain connects TRBV4-3 to TRBJ2-5; D is unclear. CDR1 is LGHNA, CDR2 YSLEER, per germline. CDR3 size: 13 residues. V lost 0 bases, J lost 5 bases, and 7 bases lay in between. This chain's CDR3 is CASSQDMRETQYF. The CDR3 DNA follows: TGCGCCAGCAGCCAAGATATGCGGGAGACCCAGTACTTC.

The CDR3: CASSLGYPYEQYF. CDR3 DNA sequence: TGTGCCAGCAGTTTGGGTTATCCTTACGAGCAGTACTTC. The V and J genes are TRBV28 and TRBJ2-7; D gene unclear. Germline V gives CDR1 MDHEN, CDR2 SYDVKM. This CDR3 spans 13 amino acids. The V end lost 3 bases, the J end lost 4 bases, and 10 bases lay between the germline ends.

The rearrangement uses TRBV28 and TRBJ2-2; TRBD1 or TRBD2 may be the D gene (5 bases each). Trimming took 7 bases from V and 0 from J, leaving 18 bases between them. CDR3 length: 17 amino acids. Per the germline V gene, CDR1 is MDHEN and CDR2 is SYDVKM. CDR3 coding DNA: TGTGCCAGCACCAAAACCGAGGGGCGTCCGAACACCGGGGAGCTGTTTTTT. It encodes CASTKTEGRPNTGELFF.

Worth noting for this clonotype: At one of its ends the junction is not consistent with the germline gene, which may arise from a read error. Here the CDR3 reads CAGSSDALGTQYF. The CDR3, as DNA: TGCGCCGGCAGCTCGGACGCCCTCGGGACCCAGTACTTC. V is TRBV5-1 and J is TRBJ2-5; D gene unclear. The length of the CDR3 is 13 residues. Per the germline V gene, CDR1 is SGHRS and CDR2 is YFSETQ.

The chain combines TRBV7-9 with TRBJ2-4; unclear D gene. Per the germline V gene, CDR1 is SEHNR and CDR2 is FQNEAQ (reference sequence). Trimming cost V 1 base and J 0 bases, with 7 bases left between them. This CDR3 is 15 amino acids long. CDR3 sequence reads: CASSLDAIAKNIQYF. The CDR3 coding sequence is TGTGCCAGCAGCTTAGACGCTATAGCCAAAAACATTCAGTACTTC.

This clonotype showed up just a few times. The chain employs TRBV5-1 and TRBJ2-5, with D perhaps being TRBD1 or TRBD2 (5 bases each). The CDR3 is 16 residues long. Germline V lookup: CDR1 SGHRS, CDR2 YFSETQ. V was clipped by 0 bases and J by 5 bases, with 17 bases between them. CDR3 protein: CASSLADGAEWETQYF. The CDR3 region has the DNA TGCGCCAGCAGCTTGGCGGACGGGGCAGAGTGGGAGACCCAGTACTTC.

J is TRBJ1-4 and V is TRBV7-6; TRBD1 might be the D (5 bases). CDR1 and CDR2 (germline): SGHVS, FNYEAQ. V was cut by 8 bases and J by 8 bases, with 18 bases left in between. The CDR3 is 14 amino acids. CDR3 sequence (DNA): TGTGCCAGCGCTTCGGGGGGTGCGCGAGAAAAACTGTTTTTT. Translated: CASASGGAREKLFF.

The rearrangement joins TRBV20-1 to TRBJ2-3, with 14 bases lining up with TRBD2. Germline CDR1 DFQATT, CDR2 SNEGSKA (reference sequence). The CDR3 extends over 15 amino acids. The V segment lost 3 bases and the J segment 4 bases; nucleotides outside the gene matches: 3. The CDR3 DNA follows: TGCAGTGCTAGGGGACTAGCGGGAGCCCCAGATACGCAGTATTTT. Amino acid sequence: CSARGLAGAPDTQYF.